Presented here are 10 T cell receptor beta chains from one specimen sequenced in a study of cytomegalovirus exposure and HLA in healthy donors. The study ran its PCR with 60 Vbeta and 13 Jbeta primers. Method: immunoSEQ multiplex PCR; TCRdb's copy keeps in-frame clones and lacks some. The sample carries some 150,000 clones, 75% to 85% recorded once. The sequencing input was PBMCs. These receptors all come from a man aged 50 to 60 in good health and CMV-seropositive.

In nucleotides, the CDR3 is TGCGCCAGCAGCCGGTCCTGGGGGGGGGCAGATACGCAGTATTTT. This translates into CASSRSWGGADTQYF. This sequence joins TRBV4-3 and TRBJ2-3, with 7 bases fitting TRBD2. This CDR3 comprises 15 residues. Germline V CDR1 and CDR2: LGHNA, YSLEER. V gave up 4 bases and J gave up 4 bases; unmatched junction bases: 8.

The table lists this clone with a few counts. V is TRBV4-1 and J is TRBJ2-1; 12 nucleotides match TRBD2. This CDR3 is built from 19 residues. V was pared by 4 bases and J by 6 bases, with 16 bases of the junction left unmatched. Per the germline V gene, CDR1 is MGHRA and CDR2 is YSYEKL. The chain's CDR3 is CASSLAGTSGPSRPNEQFF. CDR3 nucleotide sequence: TGCGCCAGCAGCCTTGCGGGGACTAGCGGGCCATCCCGCCCCAATGAGCAGTTCTTC.

V is TRBV5-1 and J is TRBJ2-1, with D tentatively TRBD1 (6 bases). Germline V CDR1 and CDR2: SGHRS, YFSETQ. V was cut by 7 bases and J by 11 bases, with 13 bases left in between. The CDR3 extends over 11 amino acids. In DNA form, the CDR3 reads TGCGCCAGCGGAGAGACAGGAAAGCAGTTCTTC. Translating gives CASGETGKQFF. The full variable domain, in which reference TRBV5-1 and TRBJ2-1 provide the parts outside the CDR3, is KAGVTQTPRYLIKTRGQQVTLSCSPISGHRSVSWYQQTPGQGLQFLFEYFSETQRNKGNFPGRFSGRQFSNSRSEMNVSTLELGDSALYLCASGETGKQFFGPGTRLTVL.

The chain is built from TRBV2 and TRBJ2-5; D uncertain. CDR1 is SNHLY and CDR2 is FYNNEI in the germline V gene. The V end was cut by 3 bases, the J end by 0 bases, with 11 bases between. The CDR3 is made up of 15 amino acids. The CDR3 spells CASSEGPANQETQYF. Written as DNA, the CDR3 is TGTGCCAGCAGTGAGGGCCCGGCAAACCAAGAGACCCAGTACTTC.

The V and J genes are TRBV7-3 and TRBJ2-7, with TRBD2 as a possible D gene (5 bases). The CDR3 runs to 14 residues. Germline V gene data show CDR1 as SGHTA and CDR2 as FQGTGA. V was shortened by 4 bases and J by 1 base, with 11 bases between the two germline ends. CDR3 DNA: TGTGCCAGCAGCTACGGTCCGGGGTCCTACGAGCAGTACTTC. Amino acid sequence: CASSYGPGSYEQYF.

The chain uses TRBV2 and TRBJ2-7; D call uncertain. This CDR3 has 12 amino acids. Trimming cost V 5 bases and J 4 bases, with 9 bases left between them. Germline V lookup: CDR1 SNHLY, CDR2 FYNNEI. The CDR3 region is CASSREWYEQYF. CDR3 nucleotide sequence: TGTGCCAGCAGTCGCGAGTGGTACGAGCAGTACTTC.

The V and J genes are TRBV6-7 and TRBJ2-2, with D possibly matching TRBD2 (6 bases). TRBV6-7 belongs to the ORF category, with a function that is uncertain. Trimming left V 6 bases short and J 0 bases short, with 11 bases between. The CDR3 is 15 residues long. This CDR3 is CASRAGTSNTGELFF. CDR3 bases: TGTGCCAGCAGGGCCGGGACTTCGAACACCGGGGAGCTGTTTTTT.

The gene calls are TRBV7-8 and TRBJ1-5; a weak D match, TRBD1 (6 bases). The CDR3 covers 13 residues. V dropped 6 bases and J dropped 6 bases, with 12 bases sitting between them. Looked up from germline, CDR1 is SGHVS and CDR2 is FQNEAQ. The CDR3 nucleotides read TGTGCCAGCAGTGGGGGGGGGCCTCAGCCCCAGCATTTT. Amino acid sequence: CASSGGGPQPQHF.

This rearrangement joins TRBV5-1 to TRBJ2-5; 7 bases map to TRBD1. V lost 6 bases and J lost 2; bases outside the gene matches: 7. The CDR3 consists of 14 residues. The germline V gene has CDR1 SGHRS and CDR2 YFSETQ. CDR3 sequence: CASTPTGWQETQYF. The CDR3 DNA sequence: TGCGCCAGCACCCCGACAGGGTGGCAAGAGACCCAGTACTTC.

The V gene is TRBV5-6, the J gene TRBJ2-7; 7 positions match TRBD1. V shed 4 bases, J shed 3 bases, and the junction held 10 bases outside the gene matches. From germline, CDR1 is SGHDT and CDR2 YYEEEE. The CDR3 loop spans 15 amino acids. In DNA form, the CDR3 reads TGTGCCAGCAGCGGAACATCCGGGACAGTCTACGAGCAGTACTTC. It codes for CASSGTSGTVYEQYF.